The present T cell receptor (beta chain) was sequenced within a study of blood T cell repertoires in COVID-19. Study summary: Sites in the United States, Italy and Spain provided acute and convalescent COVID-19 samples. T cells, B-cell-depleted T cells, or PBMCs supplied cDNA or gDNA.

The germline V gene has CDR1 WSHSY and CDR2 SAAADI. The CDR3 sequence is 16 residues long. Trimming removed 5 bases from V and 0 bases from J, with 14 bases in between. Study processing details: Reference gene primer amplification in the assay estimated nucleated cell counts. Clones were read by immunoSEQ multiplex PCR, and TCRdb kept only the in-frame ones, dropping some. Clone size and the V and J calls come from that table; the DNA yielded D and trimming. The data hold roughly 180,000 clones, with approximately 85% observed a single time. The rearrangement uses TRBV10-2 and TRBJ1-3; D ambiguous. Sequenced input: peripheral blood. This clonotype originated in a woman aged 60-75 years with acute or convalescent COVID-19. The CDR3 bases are TGCGCCAGCAGTCTCCCCCCCGGGGTCTCTGGAAACACCATATATTTT. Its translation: CASSLPPGVSGNTIYF.